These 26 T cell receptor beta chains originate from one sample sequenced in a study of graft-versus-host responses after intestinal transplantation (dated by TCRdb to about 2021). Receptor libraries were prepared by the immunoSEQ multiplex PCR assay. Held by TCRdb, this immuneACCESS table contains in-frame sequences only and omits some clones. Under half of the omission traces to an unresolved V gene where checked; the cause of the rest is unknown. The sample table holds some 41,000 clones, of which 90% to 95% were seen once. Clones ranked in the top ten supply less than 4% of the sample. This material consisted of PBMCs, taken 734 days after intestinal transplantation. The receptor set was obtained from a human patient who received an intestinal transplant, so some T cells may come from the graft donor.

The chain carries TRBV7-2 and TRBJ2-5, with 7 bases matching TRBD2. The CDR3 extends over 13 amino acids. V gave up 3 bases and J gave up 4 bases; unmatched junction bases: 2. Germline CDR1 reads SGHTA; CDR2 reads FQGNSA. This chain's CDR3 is CASSLGRGETQYF. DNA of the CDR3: TGTGCCAGCAGCTTGGGGAGGGGAGAGACCCAGTACTTC.

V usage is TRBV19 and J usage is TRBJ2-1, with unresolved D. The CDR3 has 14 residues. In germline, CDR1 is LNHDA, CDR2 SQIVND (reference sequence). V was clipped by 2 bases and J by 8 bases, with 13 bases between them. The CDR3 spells CASSIYSAGDEQFF. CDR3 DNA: TGTGCCAGTAGTATATACAGCGCCGGAGATGAGCAGTTCTTC.

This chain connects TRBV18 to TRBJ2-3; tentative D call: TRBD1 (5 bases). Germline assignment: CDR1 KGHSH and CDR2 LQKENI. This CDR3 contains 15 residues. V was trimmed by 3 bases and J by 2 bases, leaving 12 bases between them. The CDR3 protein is CASSPLKGDTDTQYF. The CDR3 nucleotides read TGTGCCAGCTCACCCCTCAAAGGGGACACAGATACGCAGTATTTT.

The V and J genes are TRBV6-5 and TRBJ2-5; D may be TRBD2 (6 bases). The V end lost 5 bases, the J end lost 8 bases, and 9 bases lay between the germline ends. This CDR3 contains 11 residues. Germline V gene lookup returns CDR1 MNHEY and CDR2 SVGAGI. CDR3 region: CASSRGGTQYF. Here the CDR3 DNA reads TGTGCCAGCAGTAGGGGAGGCACCCAGTACTTC.

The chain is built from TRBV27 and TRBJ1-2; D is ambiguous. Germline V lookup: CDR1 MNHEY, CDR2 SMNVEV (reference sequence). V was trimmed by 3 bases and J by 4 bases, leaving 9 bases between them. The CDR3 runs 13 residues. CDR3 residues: CASSLGSLYGYTF. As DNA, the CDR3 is TGTGCCAGCAGTTTGGGCAGCCTCTATGGCTACACCTTC.

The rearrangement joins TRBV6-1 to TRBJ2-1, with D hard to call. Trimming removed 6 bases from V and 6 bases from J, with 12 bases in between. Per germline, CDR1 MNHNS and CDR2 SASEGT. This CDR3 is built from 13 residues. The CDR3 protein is CASSDWEGNEQFF. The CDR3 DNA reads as TGTGCCAGCAGCGACTGGGAAGGCAATGAGCAGTTCTTC.

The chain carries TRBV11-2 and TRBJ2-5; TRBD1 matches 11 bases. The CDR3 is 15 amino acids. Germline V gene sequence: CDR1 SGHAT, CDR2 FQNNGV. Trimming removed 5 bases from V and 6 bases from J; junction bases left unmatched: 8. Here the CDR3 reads CASSRDRGVQQTQYF. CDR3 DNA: TGTGCCAGCAGCCGGGACAGGGGGGTACAGCAGACCCAGTACTTC.

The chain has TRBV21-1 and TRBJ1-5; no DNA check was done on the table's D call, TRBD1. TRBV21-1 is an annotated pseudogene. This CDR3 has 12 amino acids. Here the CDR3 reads CLGQGNNQPQHF. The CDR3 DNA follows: TGCCTGGGACAGGGAAACAATCAGCCCCAGCATTTT.

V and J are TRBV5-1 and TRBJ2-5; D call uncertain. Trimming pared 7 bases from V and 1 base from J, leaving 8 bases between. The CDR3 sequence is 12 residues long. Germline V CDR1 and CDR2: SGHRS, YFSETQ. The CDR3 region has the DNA TGCGCCAGCTCGGCCAGCCAAGAGACCCAGTACTTC. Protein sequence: CASSASQETQYF.

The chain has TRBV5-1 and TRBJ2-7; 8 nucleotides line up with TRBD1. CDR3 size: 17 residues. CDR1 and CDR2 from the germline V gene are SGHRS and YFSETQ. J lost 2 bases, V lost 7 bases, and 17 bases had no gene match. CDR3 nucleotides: TGCGCCAGCTCACAGGGGGTTATACGCGGCCGACCCTACGAGCAGTACTTC. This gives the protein CASSQGVIRGRPYEQYF.

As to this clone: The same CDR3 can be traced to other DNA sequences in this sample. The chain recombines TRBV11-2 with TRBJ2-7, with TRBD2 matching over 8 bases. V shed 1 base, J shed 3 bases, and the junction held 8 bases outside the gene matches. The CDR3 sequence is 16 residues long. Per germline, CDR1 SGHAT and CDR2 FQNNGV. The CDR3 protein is CASSLGAGGRDYEQYF. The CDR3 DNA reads TGTGCCAGCAGCTTAGGGGCGGGGGGTCGTGACTACGAGCAGTACTTC.

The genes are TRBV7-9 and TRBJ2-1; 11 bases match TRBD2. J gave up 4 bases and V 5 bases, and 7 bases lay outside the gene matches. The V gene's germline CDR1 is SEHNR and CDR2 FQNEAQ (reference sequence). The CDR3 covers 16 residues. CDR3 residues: CASSTRLAGIYNEQFF. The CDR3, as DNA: TGTGCCAGCAGCACAAGACTAGCGGGGATATACAATGAGCAGTTCTTC.

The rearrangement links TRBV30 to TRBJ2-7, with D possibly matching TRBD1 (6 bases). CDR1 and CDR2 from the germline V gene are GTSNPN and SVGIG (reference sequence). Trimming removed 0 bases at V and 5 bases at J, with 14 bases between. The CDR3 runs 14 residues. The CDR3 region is CAWSVSQGTHEQYF. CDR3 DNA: TGTGCCTGGAGTGTTTCACAGGGAACCCACGAGCAGTACTTC.

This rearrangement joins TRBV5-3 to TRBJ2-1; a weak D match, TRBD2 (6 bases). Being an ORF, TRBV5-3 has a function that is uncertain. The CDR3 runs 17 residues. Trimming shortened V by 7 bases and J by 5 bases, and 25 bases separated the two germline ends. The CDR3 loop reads CARGTWGVFERNNEQFF. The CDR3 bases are TGTGCCAGAGGTACGTGGGGGGTGTTCGAGCGGAACAATGAGCAGTTCTTC.

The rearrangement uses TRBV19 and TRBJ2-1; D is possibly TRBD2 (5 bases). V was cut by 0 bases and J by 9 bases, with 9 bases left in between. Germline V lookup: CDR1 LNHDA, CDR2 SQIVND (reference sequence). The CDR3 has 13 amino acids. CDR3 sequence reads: CASSIDPRAEQFF. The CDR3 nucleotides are TGTGCCAGTAGTATAGATCCGCGGGCTGAGCAGTTCTTC. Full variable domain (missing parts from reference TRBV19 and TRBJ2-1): DGGITQSPKYLFRKEGQNVTLSCEQNLNHDAMYWYRQDPGQGLRLIYYSQIVNDFQKGDIAEGYSVSREKKESFPLTVTSAQKNPTAFYLCASSIDPRAEQFFGPGTRLTVL.

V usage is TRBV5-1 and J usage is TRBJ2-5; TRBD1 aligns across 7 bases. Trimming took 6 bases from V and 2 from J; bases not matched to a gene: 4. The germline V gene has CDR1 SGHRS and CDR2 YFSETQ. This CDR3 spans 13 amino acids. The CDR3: CASKQGIQETQYF. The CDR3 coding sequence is TGCGCCAGCAAACAGGGGATACAAGAGACCCAGTACTTC.

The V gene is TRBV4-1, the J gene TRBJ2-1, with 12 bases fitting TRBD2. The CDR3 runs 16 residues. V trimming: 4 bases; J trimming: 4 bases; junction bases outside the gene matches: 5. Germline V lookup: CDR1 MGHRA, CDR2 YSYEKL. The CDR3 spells CASSPTSGRQYNEQFF. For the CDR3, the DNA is TGCGCCAGCAGCCCCACTAGCGGGAGGCAATACAATGAGCAGTTCTTC.

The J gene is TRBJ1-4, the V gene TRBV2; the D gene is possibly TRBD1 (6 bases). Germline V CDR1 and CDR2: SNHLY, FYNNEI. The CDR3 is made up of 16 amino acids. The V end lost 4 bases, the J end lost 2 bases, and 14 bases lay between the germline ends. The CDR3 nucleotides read TGTGCCAGCAGTGGTGCAGCAGGGGCTACTAATGAAAAACTGTTTTTT. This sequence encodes CASSGAAGATNEKLFF.

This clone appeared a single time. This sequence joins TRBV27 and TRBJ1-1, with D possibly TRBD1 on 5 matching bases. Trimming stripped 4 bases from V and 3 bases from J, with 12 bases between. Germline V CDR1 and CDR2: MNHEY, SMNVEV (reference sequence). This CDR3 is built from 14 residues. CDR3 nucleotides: TGTGCCAGCAGTTACTCCTGGGACTACACTGAAGCTTTCTTT. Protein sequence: CASSYSWDYTEAFF.

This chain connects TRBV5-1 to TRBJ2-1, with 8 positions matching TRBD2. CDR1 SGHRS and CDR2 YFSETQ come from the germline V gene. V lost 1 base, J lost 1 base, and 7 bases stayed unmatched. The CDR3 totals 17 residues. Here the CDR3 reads CASSLSGGRSSYNEQFF. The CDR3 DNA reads TGCGCCAGCAGCTTGTCTGGCGGGAGGTCGTCCTACAATGAGCAGTTCTTC.

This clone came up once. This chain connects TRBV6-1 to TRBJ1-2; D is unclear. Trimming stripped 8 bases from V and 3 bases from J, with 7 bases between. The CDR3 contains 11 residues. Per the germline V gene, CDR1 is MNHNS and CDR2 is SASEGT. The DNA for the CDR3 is TGTGCCAGCTCCGGCCACTATGGCTACACCTTC. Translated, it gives CASSGHYGYTF.

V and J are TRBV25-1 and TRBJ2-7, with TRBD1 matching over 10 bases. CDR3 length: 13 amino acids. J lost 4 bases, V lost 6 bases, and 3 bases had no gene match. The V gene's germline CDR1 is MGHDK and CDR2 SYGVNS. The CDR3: CASSGTGAYEQYF. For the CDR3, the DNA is TGTGCCAGCAGCGGGACAGGGGCATACGAGCAGTACTTC.

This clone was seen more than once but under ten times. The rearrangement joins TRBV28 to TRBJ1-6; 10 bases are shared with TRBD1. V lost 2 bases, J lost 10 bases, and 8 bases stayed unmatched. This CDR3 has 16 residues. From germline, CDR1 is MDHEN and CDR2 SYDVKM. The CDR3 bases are TGTGCCAGCAGTTTACCCGAAGACAGGGGGCGATCACCCCTCCACTTT. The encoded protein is CASSLPEDRGRSPLHF.

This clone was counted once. For the CDR3, the DNA is TGCAGCGTTGGGGATTCCTACGAGCAGTACTTC. Translating gives CSVGDSYEQYF. The J gene is TRBJ2-7, the V gene TRBV29-1; D gene uncertain. The CDR3 is 11 residues long. The V gene lost 4 bases and the J gene lost 1 base, with 5 bases spanning the gap. The germline V gene has CDR1 SQVTM and CDR2 ANQGSEA.

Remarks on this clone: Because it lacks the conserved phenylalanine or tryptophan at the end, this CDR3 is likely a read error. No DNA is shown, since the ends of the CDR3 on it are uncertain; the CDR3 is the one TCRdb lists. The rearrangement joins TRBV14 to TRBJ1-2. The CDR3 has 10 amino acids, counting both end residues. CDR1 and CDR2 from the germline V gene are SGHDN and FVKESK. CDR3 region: CASSQVILFL.

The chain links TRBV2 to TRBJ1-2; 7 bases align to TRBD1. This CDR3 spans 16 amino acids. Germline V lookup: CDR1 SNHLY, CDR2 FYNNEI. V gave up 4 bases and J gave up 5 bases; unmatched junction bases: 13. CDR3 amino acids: CASSVRDRVFRYGYTF. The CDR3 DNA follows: TGTGCCAGCAGTGTTCGAGACAGGGTGTTTCGGTATGGCTACACCTTC.